Each of the 22 T cell receptor beta chains below was sequenced from the same sample in a study of PD-L1 blockade in urothelial cancer. The assay was immunoSEQ multiplex PCR, and TCRdb's table has in-frame clones only and misses some. The sample carries 35,000 to 40,000 clones, 90% recorded once. Source: PBMCs, taken around atezolizumab (anti-PD-L1) treatment. These receptor sequences come from a man between 65 and 79 years old with urothelial cancer.

The chain links TRBV6-6 to TRBJ2-7, with D tentatively TRBD1 (5 bases). The CDR3 spans 10 residues. Germline loops: CDR1 MNHNY, CDR2 SVGAGI (reference sequence). The germline V and J ends were trimmed by 8 bases and 5 bases, with 7 bases remaining between them. The DNA of the CDR3 is TGTGCCAGCGGACATGACGAGCAGTACTTC. Translation gives CASGHDEQYF.

The V call is TRBV5-4, the J call TRBJ1-1, with unresolved D. Between the trimmed V and J ends, which lost 4 bases and 1 base, there was a span of 11 bases. CDR1 is SGHNT, CDR2 YYREEE, per germline (reference sequence). This CDR3 has 14 residues. This chain's CDR3 is CASSPQVANTEAFF. In DNA, the CDR3 is TGTGCCAGCAGCCCGCAGGTCGCGAACACTGAAGCTTTCTTT.

J is TRBJ1-1 and V is TRBV4-1; D not resolved. V dropped 0 bases and J dropped 6 bases, with 14 bases sitting between them. The CDR3 length is 15 residues. CDR1 is MGHRA and CDR2 is YSYEKL in the germline V gene. CDR3 protein: CASSQDRVVGAEAFF. Written as DNA, the CDR3 is TGCGCCAGCAGCCAAGATCGGGTCGTAGGTGCTGAAGCTTTCTTT.

The chain uses TRBV29-1 and TRBJ2-7, with TRBD2 as a possible D gene (6 bases). The CDR3 contains 13 residues. Germline CDR1 reads SQVTM; CDR2 reads ANQGSEA. V was pared by 4 bases and J by 1 base, with 11 bases between. For the CDR3, the DNA is TGCAGCGTTGTTAGCGGACCTTCCTACGAGCAGTACTTC. Its protein product is CSVVSGPSYEQYF.

The chain employs TRBV10-3 and TRBJ2-1; TRBD2 aligns across 10 bases. There are 16 residues in the CDR3. J was trimmed by 12 bases and V by 3 bases; bases with no gene match: 14. CDR1 and CDR2 (germline): ENHRY, SYGVKD. The DNA of the CDR3 is TGTGCCATCAGTGATTTTCTAGCGGGAGAATTAGGTGGGCAGTTCTTC. Residues: CAISDFLAGELGGQFF.

The rearrangement joins TRBV7-6 to TRBJ2-7; a weak D match, TRBD2 (5 bases). Trimming took off 2 bases at V and 2 bases at J, with 13 bases between the two ends. Germline V gene data show CDR1 as SGHVS and CDR2 as FNYEAQ. The length of the CDR3 is 15 residues. CDR3 protein: CASSLMASRTYEQYF. The CDR3 nucleotides are TGTGCCAGCAGCTTAATGGCTAGCAGAACCTACGAGCAGTACTTC.

V usage is TRBV27 and J usage is TRBJ2-4; TRBD2 aligns across 10 bases. The CDR3 is made up of 16 amino acids. Germline V gene data show CDR1 as MNHEY and CDR2 as SMNVEV (reference sequence). The V gene end was trimmed by 5 bases and the J gene end by 3 bases; junction bases not matched to a gene: 7. CDR3 sequence reads: CASSHLAGAGKNIQYF. Here the CDR3 DNA reads TGTGCCAGCAGTCACCTAGCGGGAGCGGGCAAAAACATTCAGTACTTC.

The CDR3 sequence: CASGPGTSGSADTQYF. DNA for the CDR3: TGTGCTAGTGGTCCCGGGACTAGCGGGAGTGCAGATACGCAGTATTTT. The gene calls are TRBV12-5 and TRBJ2-3; 14 positions match TRBD2. The CDR3 covers 16 residues. The V segment lost 5 bases and the J segment 4 bases; nucleotides outside the gene matches: 5. Germline assignment: CDR1 LGHNT and CDR2 FRNRAP.

The rearrangement links TRBV5-1 to TRBJ2-1; the match to TRBD1 covers 8 bases. CDR1 SGHRS and CDR2 YFSETQ come from the germline V gene. V was clipped by 0 bases and J by 6 bases; unmatched bases: 5. The CDR3 sequence is 15 residues long. In DNA, the CDR3 is TGCGCCAGCAGCTTGGGACAGGGGTTCCGCAATGAGCAGTTCTTC. It specifies CASSLGQGFRNEQFF.

The gene calls are TRBV28 and TRBJ2-5; 7 positions agree with TRBD1. This CDR3 has 14 amino acids. CDR1 MDHEN and CDR2 SYDVKM come from the germline V gene. V lost 11 bases and J lost 2; bases outside the gene matches: 11. The CDR3 DNA reads TGTGCCTCAAGGGGGCAGGGGAGACAAGAGACCCAGTACTTC. Protein: CASRGQGRQETQYF.

The chain has TRBV21-1 and TRBJ2-7; TRBD1 is the table's D call, not checked against the DNA. TRBV21-1 is a recognized pseudogene. CDR3 length: 14 amino acids. The DNA of the CDR3 is TGTGCCAGCAGCGTGAGGGACAGCCTCTACGAGCAGTACTTC. Translating it yields CASSVRDSLYEQYF.

The chain recombines TRBV28 with TRBJ1-2, with D possibly matching TRBD1 (6 bases). From germline, CDR1 is MDHEN and CDR2 SYDVKM. The CDR3 is 13 residues long. V lost 7 bases, J lost 2 bases, and 11 bases lay in between. The CDR3 region has the DNA TGTGCCAGCACACGAGGACAGAACTATGGCTACACCTTC. Its translation is CASTRGQNYGYTF.

This chain connects TRBV19 to TRBJ1-1; D possibly corresponds to TRBD1 (6 bases). The CDR3 length is 11 residues. CDR1 LNHDA and CDR2 SQIVND come from the germline V gene (reference sequence). Trimming removed 6 bases from V and 8 bases from J, with 10 bases in between. Written as DNA, the CDR3 is TGTGCCAGTAGCCCCGGACAGGAAGCTTTCTTT. Amino acid sequence: CASSPGQEAFF.

This chain joins TRBV7-8 and TRBJ1-2; 7 positions agree with TRBD1. In germline, CDR1 is SGHVS, CDR2 FQNEAQ. V shed 5 bases, J shed 1 base, and the junction held 10 bases outside the gene matches. The CDR3 length is 16 residues. The CDR3 spells CASSLSDRFHNYGYTF. CDR3 DNA: TGTGCCAGCAGCCTCTCGGACAGGTTCCATAACTATGGCTACACCTTC.

Written as DNA, the CDR3 is TGCAGCGTTAGCCCCCGAGGGGGCTATGGCTACACCTTC. Translating it yields CSVSPRGGYGYTF. The chain has TRBV29-1 and TRBJ1-2, with D possibly being TRBD1 (6 bases). CDR3 length: 13 residues. Trimming pared 5 bases from V and 4 bases from J, leaving 14 bases between. Per the germline V gene, CDR1 is SQVTM and CDR2 is ANQGSEA. Combining the CDR3 with reference TRBV29-1 and TRBJ1-2 gives the whole variable domain SAVISQKPSRDICQRGTSLTIQCQVDSQVTMMFWYRQQPGQSLTLIATANQGSEATYESGFVIDKFPISRPNLTFSTLTVSNMSPEDSSIYLCSVSPRGGYGYTFGSGTRLTVV.

This clone was recorded a few times. The chain uses TRBV28 and TRBJ1-1, with D uncertain. CDR1 MDHEN and CDR2 SYDVKM come from the germline V gene. Trimming stripped 2 bases from V and 11 bases from J, with 9 bases between. The CDR3 runs 11 residues. The CDR3 loop reads CASSLRGKAFF. Here the CDR3 DNA reads TGTGCCAGCAGTTTACGCGGGAAGGCTTTCTTT.

V usage is TRBV6-4 and J usage is TRBJ1-2; 8 positions agree with TRBD1. J gave up 4 bases and V 10 bases, and 8 bases lay outside the gene matches. The germline V gene has CDR1 MRHNA and CDR2 SNTAGT. This CDR3 spans 13 amino acids. The CDR3, as DNA: TGTGCCACTAGGACAGGGATTAGCTATGGCTACACCTTC. This encodes CATRTGISYGYTF.

The CDR3 protein is CASSLFARRGSSGNTIYF. CDR3 sequence (DNA): TGTGCCAGCAGTTTATTTGCGCGGAGGGGTAGCTCTGGAAACACCATATATTTT. V gene TRBV28 combines with J gene TRBJ1-3, with D possibly matching TRBD1 (5 bases). Looked up from germline, CDR1 is MDHEN and CDR2 is SYDVKM. V was cut by 1 base and J by 0 bases, with 16 bases left in between. The CDR3 loop spans 18 amino acids.

The chain uses TRBV7-9 and TRBJ1-1; 8 nucleotides match TRBD1. Germline V gene lookup returns CDR1 SEHNR and CDR2 FQNEAQ (reference sequence). With 5 bases clipped from V and 4 bases from J, the junction kept 9 bases outside the gene matches. This CDR3 has 15 amino acids. The CDR3 is CASSQTGAPATEAFF. CDR3 in DNA: TGTGCCAGCAGCCAGACAGGGGCTCCAGCCACTGAAGCTTTCTTT. The full variable domain, in which reference TRBV7-9 and TRBJ1-1 provide the parts outside the CDR3, is DTGVSQNPRHKITKRGQNVTFRCDPISEHNRLYWYRQTLGQGPEFLTYFQNEAQLEKSRLLSDRFSAERPKGSFSTLEIQRTEQGDSAMYLCASSQTGAPATEAFFGQGTRLTVV.

This clone occurred once. The rearrangement joins TRBV14 to TRBJ1-5; 8 bases agree with TRBD1. The CDR3 sequence is 15 residues long. The ends lost 1 base at V and 4 bases at J; junction bases unmatched: 3. Germline CDR1 is SGHDN and CDR2 is FVKESK. The CDR3 DNA follows: TGTGCCAGCAGCCAAGGGACAGGGCCAAATCAGCCCCAGCATTTT. It specifies CASSQGTGPNQPQHF.

The rearrangement uses TRBV27 and TRBJ1-1; the D is unclear. Between the trimmed V and J ends, which lost 4 bases and 4 bases, there was a span of 10 bases. Looked up from germline, CDR1 is MNHEY and CDR2 is SMNVEV (reference sequence). The CDR3 spans 13 residues. The CDR3: CASSSGVPTEAFF. For the CDR3, the DNA is TGTGCCAGCAGTTCCGGGGTGCCCACTGAAGCTTTCTTT.

The V and J genes are TRBV5-1 and TRBJ2-1, with TRBD1 identical over 9 bases. With 0 bases clipped from V and 6 bases from J, the junction kept 10 bases outside the gene matches. CDR1 is SGHRS and CDR2 is YFSETQ in the germline V gene. This CDR3 contains 17 residues. CDR3 protein: CASSLEKRTGAINEQFF. CDR3 coding DNA: TGCGCCAGCAGCTTGGAGAAGAGGACAGGGGCAATCAATGAGCAGTTCTTC.